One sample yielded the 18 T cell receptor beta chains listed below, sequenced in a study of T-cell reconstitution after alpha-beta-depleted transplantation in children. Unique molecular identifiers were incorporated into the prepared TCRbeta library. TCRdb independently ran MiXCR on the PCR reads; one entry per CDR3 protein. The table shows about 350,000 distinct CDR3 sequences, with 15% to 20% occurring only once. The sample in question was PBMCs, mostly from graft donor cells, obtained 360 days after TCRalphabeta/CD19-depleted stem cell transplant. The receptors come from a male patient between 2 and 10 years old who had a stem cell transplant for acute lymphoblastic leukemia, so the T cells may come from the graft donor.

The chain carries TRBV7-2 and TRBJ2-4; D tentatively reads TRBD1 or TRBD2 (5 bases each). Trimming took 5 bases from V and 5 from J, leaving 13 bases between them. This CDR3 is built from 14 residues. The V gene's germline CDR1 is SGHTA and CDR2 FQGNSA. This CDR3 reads CASSPGTRENIQYF. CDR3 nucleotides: TGTGCCAGCAGCCCCGGGACCCGGGAAAACATTCAGTACTTC.

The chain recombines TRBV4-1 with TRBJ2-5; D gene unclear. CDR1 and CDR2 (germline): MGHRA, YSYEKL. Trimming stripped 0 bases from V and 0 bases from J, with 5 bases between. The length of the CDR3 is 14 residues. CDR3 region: CASSQDYYQETQYF. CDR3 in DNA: TGCGCCAGCAGCCAAGATTACTACCAAGAGACCCAGTACTTC.

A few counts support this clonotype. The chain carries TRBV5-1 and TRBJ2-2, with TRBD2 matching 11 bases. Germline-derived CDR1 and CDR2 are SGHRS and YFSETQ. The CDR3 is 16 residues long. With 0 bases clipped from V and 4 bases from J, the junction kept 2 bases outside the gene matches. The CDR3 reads CASSLVTSGVTGELFF. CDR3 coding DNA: TGCGCCAGCAGCTTGGTGACTAGCGGGGTCACCGGGGAGCTGTTTTTT. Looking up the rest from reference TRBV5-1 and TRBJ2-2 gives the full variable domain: KAGVTQTPRYLIKTRGQQVTLSCSPISGHRSVSWYQQTPGQGLQFLFEYFSETQRNKGNFPGRFSGRQFSNSRSEMNVSTLELGDSALYLCASSLVTSGVTGELFFGEGSRLTVL.

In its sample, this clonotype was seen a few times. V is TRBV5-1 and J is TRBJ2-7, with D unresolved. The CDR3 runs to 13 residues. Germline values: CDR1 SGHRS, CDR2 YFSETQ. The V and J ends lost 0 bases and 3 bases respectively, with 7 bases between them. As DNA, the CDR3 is TGCGCCAGCAGCTTGGAGCCAGTCTACGAGCAGTACTTC. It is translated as CASSLEPVYEQYF.

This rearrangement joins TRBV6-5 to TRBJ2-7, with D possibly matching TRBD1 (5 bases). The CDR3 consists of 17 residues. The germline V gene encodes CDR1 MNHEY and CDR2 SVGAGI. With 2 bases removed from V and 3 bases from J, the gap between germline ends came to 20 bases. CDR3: CASSYKPLGREVYEQYF. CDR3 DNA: TGTGCCAGCAGTTACAAGCCTCTCGGCAGGGAAGTCTACGAGCAGTACTTC.

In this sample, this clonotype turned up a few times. The DNA of the CDR3 is TGTGCCAGCGCGCGAGCGACGGGGGGCACAGATACGCAGTATTTT. It is translated as CASARATGGTDTQYF. This sequence joins TRBV7-2 and TRBJ2-3; a weak D match, TRBD2 (6 bases). V lost 8 bases and J lost 1, with 16 bases in between. Germline lookup yields CDR1 SGHTA and CDR2 FQGNSA. The CDR3 runs to 15 residues. The whole variable domain, filled in from reference TRBV7-2 and TRBJ2-3, reads GAGVSQSPSNKVTEKGKDVELRCDPISGHTALYWYRQSLGQGLEFLIYFQGNSAPDKSGLPSDRFSAERTGGSVSTLTIQRTQQEDSAVYLCASARATGGTDTQYFGPGTRLTVL.

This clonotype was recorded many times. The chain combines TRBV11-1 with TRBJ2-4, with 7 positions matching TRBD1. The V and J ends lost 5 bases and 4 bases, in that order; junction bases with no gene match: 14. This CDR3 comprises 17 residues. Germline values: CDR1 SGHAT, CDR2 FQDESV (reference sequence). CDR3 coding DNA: TGTGCCAGCAGCCTCCCATTAGAAATACAGGGGAAAAACATTCAGTACTTC. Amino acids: CASSLPLEIQGKNIQYF.

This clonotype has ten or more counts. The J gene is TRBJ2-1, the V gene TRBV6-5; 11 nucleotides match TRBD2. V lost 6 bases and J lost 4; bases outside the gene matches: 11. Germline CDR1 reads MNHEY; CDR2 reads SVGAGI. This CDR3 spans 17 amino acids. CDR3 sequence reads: CASRELGGLAAYNEQFF. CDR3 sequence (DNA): TGTGCCAGCAGGGAGTTGGGGGGACTAGCGGCTTACAATGAGCAGTTCTTC.

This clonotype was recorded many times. DNA of the CDR3: TGTGCCAGCAGTGACGACGGGGTTGATAGCGGGAGGTCCAATTACGAGCAGTACTTC. Amino acid sequence: CASSDDGVDSGRSNYEQYF. The gene calls are TRBV2 and TRBJ2-7; 10 bases are a match to TRBD2. CDR1 and CDR2 from the germline V gene are SNHLY and FYNNEI. There are 19 residues in the CDR3. Losses at the gene ends were 3 bases for V and 4 bases for J; bases not matched to a gene: 18. Complete variable domain (other parts from reference TRBV2 and TRBJ2-7): EPEVTQTPSHQVTQMGQEVILRCVPISNHLYFYWYRQILGQKVEFLVSFYNNEISEKSEIFDDQFSVERPDGSNFTLKIRSTKLEDSAMYFCASSDDGVDSGRSNYEQYFGPGTRLTVT.

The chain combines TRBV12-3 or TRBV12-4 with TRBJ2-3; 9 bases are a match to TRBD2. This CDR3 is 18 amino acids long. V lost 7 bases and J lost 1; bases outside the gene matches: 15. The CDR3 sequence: CASTLGAGGLGGTDTQYF. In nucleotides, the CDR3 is TGTGCCAGCACCTTGGGAGCGGGAGGACTCGGAGGCACAGATACGCAGTATTTT.

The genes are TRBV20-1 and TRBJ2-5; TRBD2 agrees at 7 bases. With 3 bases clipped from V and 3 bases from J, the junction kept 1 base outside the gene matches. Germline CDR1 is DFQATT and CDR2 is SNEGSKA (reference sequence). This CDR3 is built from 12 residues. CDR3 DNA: TGCAGTGCTAGCGGGAGGAAAGAGACCCAGTACTTC. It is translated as CSASGRKETQYF.

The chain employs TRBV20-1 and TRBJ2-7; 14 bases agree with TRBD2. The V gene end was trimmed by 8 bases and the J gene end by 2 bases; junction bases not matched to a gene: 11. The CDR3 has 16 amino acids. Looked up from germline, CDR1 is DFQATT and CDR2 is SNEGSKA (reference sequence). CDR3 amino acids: CSFGLAGGNTAYEQYF. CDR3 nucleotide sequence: TGCAGTTTCGGACTAGCGGGAGGAAATACCGCCTACGAGCAGTACTTC.

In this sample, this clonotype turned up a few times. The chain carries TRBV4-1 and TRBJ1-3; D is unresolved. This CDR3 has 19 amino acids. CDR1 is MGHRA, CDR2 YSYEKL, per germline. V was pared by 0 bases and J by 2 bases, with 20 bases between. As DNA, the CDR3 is TGCGCCAGCAGCCAAGAAATTCTACATCCAGGTCCTCCTGGAAACACCATATATTTT. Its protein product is CASSQEILHPGPPGNTIYF.

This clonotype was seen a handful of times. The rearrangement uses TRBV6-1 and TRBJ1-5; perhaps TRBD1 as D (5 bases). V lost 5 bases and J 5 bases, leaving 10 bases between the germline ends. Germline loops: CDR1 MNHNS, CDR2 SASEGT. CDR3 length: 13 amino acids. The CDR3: CASSQNRYQPQHF. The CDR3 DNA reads TGTGCCAGCAGTCAAAACAGGTATCAGCCCCAGCATTTT.

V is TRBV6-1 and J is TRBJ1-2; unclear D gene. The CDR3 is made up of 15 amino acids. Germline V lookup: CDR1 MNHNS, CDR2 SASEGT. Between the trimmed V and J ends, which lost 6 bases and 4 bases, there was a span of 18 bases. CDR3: CASSPGLSYVYGYTF. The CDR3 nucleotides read TGTGCCAGCAGCCCCGGTCTAAGCTATGTCTATGGCTACACCTTC.

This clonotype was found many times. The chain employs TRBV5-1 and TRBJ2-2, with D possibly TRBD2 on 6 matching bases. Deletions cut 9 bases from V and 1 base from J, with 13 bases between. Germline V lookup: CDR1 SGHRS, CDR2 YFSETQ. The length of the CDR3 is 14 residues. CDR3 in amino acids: CATPLGGNTGELFF. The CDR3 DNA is TGCGCCACCCCACTCGGGGGGAACACCGGGGAGCTGTTTTTT.

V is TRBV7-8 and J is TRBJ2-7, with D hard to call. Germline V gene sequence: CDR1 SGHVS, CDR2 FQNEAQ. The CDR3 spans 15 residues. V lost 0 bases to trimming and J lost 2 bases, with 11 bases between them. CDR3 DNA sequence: TGTGCCAGCAGCTTAGCGCATTCACAGACCTACGAGCAGTACTTC. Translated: CASSLAHSQTYEQYF.

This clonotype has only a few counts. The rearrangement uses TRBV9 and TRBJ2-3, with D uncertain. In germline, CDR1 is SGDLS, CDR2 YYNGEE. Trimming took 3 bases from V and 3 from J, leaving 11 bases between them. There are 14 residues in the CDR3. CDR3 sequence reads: CASSAFPRTDTQYF. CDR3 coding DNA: TGTGCCAGCAGCGCTTTCCCCCGTACAGATACGCAGTATTTT.